This TCR beta chain was retrieved from a study of control samples from healthy donors and cancer patients. Using immunoSEQ multiplex PCR, the repertoire was profiled, and TCRdb retains in-frame clones only, with some absent. The data show 130,000 or so clones, roughly 92% seen once. The CDR3 loop spans 15 amino acids. CDR1 is MNHEY and CDR2 is SVGAGI in the germline V gene. Trimming removed 5 bases at V and 0 bases at J, with 13 bases between. Sequencing was performed on blood. The gene calls are TRBV6-5 and TRBJ1-1; TRBD1 might be the D (5 bases). The clonotype originates from a man younger than 35 in good health. CDR3 amino acids: CASSRRGLVNTEAFF. The CDR3 DNA follows: TGTGCCAGCAGTCGAAGGGGCTTGGTGAACACTGAAGCTTTCTTT.